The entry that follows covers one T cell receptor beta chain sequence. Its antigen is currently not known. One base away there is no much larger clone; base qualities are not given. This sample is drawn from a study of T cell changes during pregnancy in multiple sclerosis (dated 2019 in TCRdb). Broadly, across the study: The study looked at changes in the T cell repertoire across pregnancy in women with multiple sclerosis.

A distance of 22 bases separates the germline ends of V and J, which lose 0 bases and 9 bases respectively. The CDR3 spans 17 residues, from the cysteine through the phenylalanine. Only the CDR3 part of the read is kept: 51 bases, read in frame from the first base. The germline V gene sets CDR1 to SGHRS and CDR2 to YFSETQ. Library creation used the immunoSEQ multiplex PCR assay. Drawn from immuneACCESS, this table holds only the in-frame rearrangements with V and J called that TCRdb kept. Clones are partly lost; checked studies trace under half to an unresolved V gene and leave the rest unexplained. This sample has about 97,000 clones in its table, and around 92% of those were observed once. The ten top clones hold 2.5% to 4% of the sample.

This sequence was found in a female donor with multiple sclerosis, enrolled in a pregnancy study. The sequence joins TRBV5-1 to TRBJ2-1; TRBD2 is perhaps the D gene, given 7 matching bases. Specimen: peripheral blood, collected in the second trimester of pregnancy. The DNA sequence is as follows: TGCGCCAGCAGCTTGGTGGGGGGGCCCGCGTGGCGGAGTGAGCAGTTCTTC. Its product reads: CASSLVGGPAWRSEQFF. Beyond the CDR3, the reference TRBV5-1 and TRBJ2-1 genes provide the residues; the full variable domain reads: KAGVTQTPRYLIKTRGQQVTLSCSPISGHRSVSWYQQTPGQGLQFLFEYFSETQRNKGNFPGRFSGRQFSNSRSEMNVSTLELGDSALYLCASSLVGGPAWRSEQFFGPGTRLTVL.